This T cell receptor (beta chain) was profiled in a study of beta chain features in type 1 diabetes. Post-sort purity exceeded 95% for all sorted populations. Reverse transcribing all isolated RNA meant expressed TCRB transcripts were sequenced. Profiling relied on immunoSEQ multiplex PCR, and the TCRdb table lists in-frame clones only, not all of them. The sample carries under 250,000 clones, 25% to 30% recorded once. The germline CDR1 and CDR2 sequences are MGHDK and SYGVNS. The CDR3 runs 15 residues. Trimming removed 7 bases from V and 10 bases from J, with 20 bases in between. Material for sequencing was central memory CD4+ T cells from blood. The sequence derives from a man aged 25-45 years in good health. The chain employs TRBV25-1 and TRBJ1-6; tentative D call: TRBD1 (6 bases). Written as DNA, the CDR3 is TGTGCCAGCACCCCCGGGGGGGCAGGGGAGTCACCCCTCCACTTT. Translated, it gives CASTPGGAGESPLHF.